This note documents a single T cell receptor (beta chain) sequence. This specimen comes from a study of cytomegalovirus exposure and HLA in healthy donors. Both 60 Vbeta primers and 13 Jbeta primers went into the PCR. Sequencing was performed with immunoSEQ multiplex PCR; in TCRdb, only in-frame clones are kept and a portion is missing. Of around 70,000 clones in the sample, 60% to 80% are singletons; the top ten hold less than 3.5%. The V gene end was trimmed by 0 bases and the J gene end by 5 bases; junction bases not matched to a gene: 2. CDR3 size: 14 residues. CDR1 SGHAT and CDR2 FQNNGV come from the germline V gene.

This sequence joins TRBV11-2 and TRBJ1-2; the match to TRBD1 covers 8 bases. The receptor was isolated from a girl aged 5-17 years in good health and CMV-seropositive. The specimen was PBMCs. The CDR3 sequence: CASSLERTGYGYTF. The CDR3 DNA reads TGTGCCAGCAGCTTAGAAAGGACAGGGTATGGCTACACCTTC.